This TCR beta chain was observed in a study of control samples from healthy donors and cancer patients. The table came from immunoSEQ multiplex PCR; TCRdb's copy has only in-frame clones and leaves some out. The sample gives 130,000 or so clones, around 94% of which show up once; 14% is in the top ten. J gave up 8 bases and V 4 bases, and 7 bases lay outside the gene matches. In germline, CDR1 is MNHNY, CDR2 SVGAGI (reference sequence). The CDR3 loop spans 14 amino acids. The genes are TRBV6-6 and TRBJ2-5; TRBD1 agrees at 10 bases. The sequence derives from a man in his 60s with colorectal cancer. Sequencing input: PBMCs. DNA for the CDR3: TGTGCCAGCAGTTCCGGGACAGGGGAGGATACCCAGTACTTC. The encoded protein is CASSSGTGEDTQYF.